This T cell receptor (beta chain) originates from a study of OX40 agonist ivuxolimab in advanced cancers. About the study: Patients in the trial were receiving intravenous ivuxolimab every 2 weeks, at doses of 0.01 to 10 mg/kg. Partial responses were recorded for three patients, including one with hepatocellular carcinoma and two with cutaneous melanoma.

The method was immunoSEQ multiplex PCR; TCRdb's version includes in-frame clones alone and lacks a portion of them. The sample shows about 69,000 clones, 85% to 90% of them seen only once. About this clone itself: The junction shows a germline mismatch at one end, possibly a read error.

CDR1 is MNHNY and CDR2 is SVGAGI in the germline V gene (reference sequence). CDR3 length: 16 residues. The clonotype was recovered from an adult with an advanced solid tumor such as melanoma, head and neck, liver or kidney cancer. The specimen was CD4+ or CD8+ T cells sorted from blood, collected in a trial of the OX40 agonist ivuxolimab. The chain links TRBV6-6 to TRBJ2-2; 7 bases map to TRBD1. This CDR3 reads CAISATRTGDTGELFF. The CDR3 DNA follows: TGTGCCATCAGTGCGACTCGAACAGGGGACACCGGGGAGCTGTTTTTT.